The TCR beta chain under discussion was sequenced for a study of brain T cells in children with intractable seizures. Findings and caveats of the study: Pre- and post-surgery blood differed in depth, so pre-surgery absences may be undersampling.

The trim removed 3 bases at V and 3 bases at J, leaving 5 bases unmatched. CDR3 length equals 15 residues. Germline V gene data show CDR1 as LGHDT and CDR2 as YNNKEL (reference sequence). Time point in this sample: blood from clinic visit 5 months post-surgery; TSC patient then seizure free. Only cases whose brain tissue showed the highest T cell transcript signatures were sequenced. With respect to this clone: Its specificity is not known.

Some clones are missing from TCRdb's copy, which holds only in-frame ones; the method was immunoSEQ multiplex PCR. The sample holds hundreds of thousands of clones; about 93% are singletons and the top ten take 5.7%. The clonotype originates from a boy less than two years old with tuberous sclerosis and intractable seizures. The material was peripheral blood, obtained about 5 months after surgery. This sequence joins TRBV3-1 (or the pseudogene TRBV3-2) and TRBJ2-1; TRBD1 matches 7 bases. CDR3 in amino acids: CASSHGTDGYNEQFF. The CDR3, as DNA: TGTGCCAGCAGCCATGGGACAGATGGCTACAATGAGCAGTTCTTC.